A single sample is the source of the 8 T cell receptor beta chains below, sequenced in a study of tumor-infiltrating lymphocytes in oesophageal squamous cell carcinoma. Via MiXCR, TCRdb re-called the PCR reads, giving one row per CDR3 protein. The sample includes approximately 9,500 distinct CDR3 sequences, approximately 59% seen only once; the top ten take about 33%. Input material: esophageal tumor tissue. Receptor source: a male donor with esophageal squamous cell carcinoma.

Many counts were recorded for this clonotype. The CDR3 loop is CASSPRGLGGVPDTQYF. The CDR3 DNA sequence: TGTGCCAGCTCACCCCGAGGATTGGGAGGAGTCCCAGATACGCAGTATTTT. This rearrangement joins TRBV18 to TRBJ2-3; TRBD2 is a possible D gene (6 bases). Trimming pared 3 bases from V and 4 bases from J, leaving 20 bases between. The CDR3 is made up of 17 amino acids. In germline, CDR1 is KGHSH, CDR2 LQKENI.

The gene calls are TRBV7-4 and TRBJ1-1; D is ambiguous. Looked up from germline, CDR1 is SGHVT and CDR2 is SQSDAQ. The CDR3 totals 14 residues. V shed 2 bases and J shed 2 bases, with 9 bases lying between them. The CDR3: CASSLSRGNTEAFF. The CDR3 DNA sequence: TGTGCCAGCAGCTTAAGCCGAGGAAACACTGAAGCTTTCTTT.

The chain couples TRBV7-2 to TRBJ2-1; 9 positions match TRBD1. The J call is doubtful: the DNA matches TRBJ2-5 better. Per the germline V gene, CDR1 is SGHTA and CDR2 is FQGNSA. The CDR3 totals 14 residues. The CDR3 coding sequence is TGTGCCAGCAGCTTGCGGGACAGGGAAGAGACCCAGTACTTC. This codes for CASSLRDREETQYF.

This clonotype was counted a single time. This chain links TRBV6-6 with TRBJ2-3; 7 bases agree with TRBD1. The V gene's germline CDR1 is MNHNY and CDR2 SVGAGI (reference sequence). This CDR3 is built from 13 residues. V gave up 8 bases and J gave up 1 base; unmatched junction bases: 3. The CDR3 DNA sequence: TGTGCCAGCCGGGACAGAGGCACAGATACGCAGTATTTT. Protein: CASRDRGTDTQYF.

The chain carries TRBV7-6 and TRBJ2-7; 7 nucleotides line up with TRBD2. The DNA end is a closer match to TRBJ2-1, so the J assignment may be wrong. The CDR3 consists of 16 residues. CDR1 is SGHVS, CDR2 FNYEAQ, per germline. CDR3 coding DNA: TGTGCCAGCAGCTCCGAGGGGACTATCCTCTACAATGAGCAGTTCTTC. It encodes CASSSEGTILYNEQFF.

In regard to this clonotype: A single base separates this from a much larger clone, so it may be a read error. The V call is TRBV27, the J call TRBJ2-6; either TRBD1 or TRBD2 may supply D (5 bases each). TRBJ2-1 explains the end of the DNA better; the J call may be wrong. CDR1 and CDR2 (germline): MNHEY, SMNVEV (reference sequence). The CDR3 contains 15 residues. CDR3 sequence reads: CASSSPGTSSYEQFF. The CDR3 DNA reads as TGTGCCAGCAGTTCCCCAGGGACGAGCTCCTACGAGCAGTTCTTC.

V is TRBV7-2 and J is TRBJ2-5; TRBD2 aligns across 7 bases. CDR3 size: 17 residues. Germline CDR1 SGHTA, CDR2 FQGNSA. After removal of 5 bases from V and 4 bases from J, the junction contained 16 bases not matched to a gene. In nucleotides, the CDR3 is TGTGCCAGCAGCCCCGACCCTAGCGGTAATCAGGGAGAGACCCAGTACTTC. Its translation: CASSPDPSGNQGETQYF.

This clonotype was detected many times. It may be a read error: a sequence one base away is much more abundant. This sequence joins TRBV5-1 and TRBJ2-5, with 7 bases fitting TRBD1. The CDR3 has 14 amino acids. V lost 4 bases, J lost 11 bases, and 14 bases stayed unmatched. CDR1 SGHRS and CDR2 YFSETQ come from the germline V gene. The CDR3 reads CASSPGTAYNEQYF. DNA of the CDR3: TGCGCCAGCAGCCCAGGGACAGCCTACAATGAGCAGTACTTC.